The rows below give T cell receptor beta chains drawn from one sample of a study of cytomegalovirus exposure and HLA in healthy donors. The method was immunoSEQ multiplex PCR; TCRdb's version includes in-frame clones alone and lacks a portion of them. The sample lists roughly 120,000 clones; 60% to 85% were seen once. Specimen: PBMCs. Receptors were obtained from a woman younger than 45 in good health and CMV-seropositive. Both conserved end residues are part of each CDR3. The D gene is left open where the match is weak. Clone size is stated in some rows and not others, as once, few, many or a class when expanded.

j_call d_call clone_size v_call cdr3_aa cdr3_nt
TRBJ2-1 TRBD2 NA TRBV27 CASSLSRLAGGGEQFF TGTGCCAGCAGTTTATCGCGACTAGCGGGGGGCGGGGAGCAGTTCTTC
TRBJ2-4 TRBD1 once TRBV7-9 CASSPLLGTGDIQYF TGTGCCAGCAGCCCTCTTCTCGGGACAGGGGACATTCAGTACTTC
TRBJ2-6 TRBD1 NA TRBV2 CASRHRDRVSGANVLTF TGTGCCAGCAGGCACCGGGACAGGGTATCTGGGGCCAACGTCCTGACTTTC
TRBJ2-1 TRBD2 NA TRBV7-9 CASSLTSGGAGRNEQFF TGTGCCAGCAGCTTAACTAGCGGGGGGGCCGGACGCAATGAGCAGTTCTTC
TRBJ1-2 NA NA TRBV30 CAWSVLLNYGYTF TGTGCCTGGAGTGTACTACTAAACTATGGCTACACCTTC
TRBJ1-6 TRBD1 NA TRBV28 CASRPTNLGTVKDSPLHF TGTGCCAGCAGGCCAACAAACCTGGGGACAGTGAAGGATTCACCCCTCCACTTT
TRBJ2-1 NA NA TRBV9 CASSVGGGVYNEQFF TGTGCCAGCAGCGTAGGAGGGGGGGTCTACAATGAGCAGTTCTTC
TRBJ2-7 TRBD1 NA TRBV7-9 CASSSTPPTGDYEQYF TGTGCCAGCAGCTCAACCCCCCCGACAGGGGATTACGAGCAGTACTTC
TRBJ1-4 NA NA TRBV15 CATSRDGGVRGEKLFF TGTGCCACCAGCAGAGATGGGGGGGTTCGCGGTGAAAAACTGTTTTTT
TRBJ1-6 TRBD1 NA TRBV7-9 CASSAKGQAGSPLHF TGTGCCAGCAGCGCAAAGGGACAGGCTGGCTCACCCCTCCACTTT
TRBJ2-7 TRBD1 NA TRBV7-3 CASSRDRNYEQYF TGTGCCAGCAGTCGGGACAGGAACTACGAGCAGTACTTC
TRBJ1-4 TRBD1 NA TRBV7-6 CASSLYRGDEKLFF TGTGCCAGCAGCTTATACAGGGGGGATGAAAAACTGTTTTTT
TRBJ2-1 NA NA TRBV7-3 CASSLGSEQFF TGTGCCAGCAGCTTAGGCTCCGAGCAGTTCTTC
TRBJ2-1 NA NA TRBV13 CASSGATEQFF TGTGCCAGCTCCGGAGCAACTGAGCAGTTCTTC
TRBJ1-2 NA few TRBV5-4 CASSLPGVNYGYTF TGTGCCAGCAGCCTTCCGGGGGTCAACTATGGCTACACCTTC
TRBJ1-3 TRBD1 once TRBV5-1 CASSLVGTGQGASGNTIYF TGCGCCAGCAGCTTGGTGGGGACTGGTCAGGGGGCCTCTGGAAACACCATATATTTT
TRBJ2-7 TRBD2 NA TRBV5-1 CASSLAGLAGGNNEQYF TGCGCCAGCAGCTTGGCCGGGCTAGCGGGGGGAAATAACGAGCAGTACTTC
TRBJ2-7 TRBD1 NA TRBV9 CASSGSTGNEQYF TGTGCCAGCAGCGGGTCGACAGGGAACGAGCAGTACTTC
TRBJ2-5 TRBD2 NA TRBV5-6 CASSFGRTSGGAETQYF TGTGCCAGCAGCTTTGGGAGGACTAGCGGGGGGGCGGAGACCCAGTACTTC
TRBJ2-2 TRBD1 few TRBV15 CATSRDLTGLAGELFF TGTGCCACCAGCAGAGATCTGACAGGGTTGGCCGGGGAGCTGTTTTTT
TRBJ2-5 TRBD2 NA TRBV2 CAKGLAGDPTQYF TGTGCCAAGGGACTAGCGGGGGATCCGACCCAGTACTTC
TRBJ2-2 NA NA TRBV7-3 CASSPDGAYTGELFF TGTGCCAGCAGCCCGGATGGAGCCTACACCGGGGAGCTGTTTTTT
TRBJ2-2 NA once TRBV7-3 CASSLTLGTGYSPGELFF TGTGCCAGCAGCTTAACGTTAGGAACAGGGTACTCCCCCGGGGAGCTGTTTTTT
TRBJ2-7 TRBD1 NA TRBV19 CASNSDRASYEQYF TGTGCCAGTAACTCGGACAGGGCCTCCTACGAGCAGTACTTC
TRBJ2-3 TRBD1 NA TRBV28 CASSFRTGGIDTQYF TGTGCCAGCAGTTTCCGGACAGGGGGGATAGATACGCAGTATTTT
TRBJ2-1 NA NA TRBV4-2 CASSQDIGLAQFF TGTGCCAGCAGCCAAGATATCGGGCTAGCCCAGTTCTTC
TRBJ1-1 NA NA TRBV7-6 CASSRLTTEAFF TGTGCCAGCAGCCGCCTAACCACTGAAGCTTTCTTT
TRBJ2-2 TRBD1 NA TRBV4-2 CASSQESGQGVTGELFF TGTGCCAGCAGCCAAGAGTCGGGCCAGGGGGTCACCGGGGAGCTGTTTTTT
TRBJ1-4 TRBD1 NA TRBV6-1 CASSEVDRASEKLFF TGTGCCAGCAGTGAAGTAGACAGGGCGAGTGAAAAACTGTTTTTT
TRBJ2-1 NA few TRBV5-4 CASTMGAGRYNEQFF TGTGCCAGCACCATGGGGGCAGGGCGTTACAATGAGCAGTTCTTC
TRBJ2-7 NA NA TRBV5-5 CASSLAASPPYEQYF TGTGCCAGCAGCTTGGCCGCGAGTCCTCCCTACGAGCAGTACTTC
TRBJ2-1 TRBD2 NA TRBV28 CASSLRAGEGNAFF TGTGCCAGCAGTTTAAGGGCGGGGGAGGGGAATGCGTTCTTC
TRBJ2-2 TRBD2 few TRBV10-3 CAISETGLAGDNTGELFF TGTGCCATCAGTGAGACGGGACTAGCGGGGGATAACACCGGGGAGCTGTTTTTT
TRBJ2-3 NA NA TRBV5-1 CASSLTSRDTQYF TGCGCCAGCAGCTTGACTAGCAGAGATACGCAGTATTTT
TRBJ1-2 NA NA TRBV5-8 CASSIPLARGYTF TGTGCCAGCAGCATTCCACTTGCACGGGGCTACACCTTC
TRBJ2-7 NA NA TRBV2 CARLNRAIYEQYF TGTGCCAGATTGAACAGAGCAATCTACGAGCAGTACTTC
TRBJ1-3 NA once TRBV23-1 CASSLTKQGDGNTIYF TGCGCCAGCAGTCTCACGAAACAGGGAGATGGAAACACCATATATTTT
TRBJ2-5 TRBD2 NA TRBV11-1 CASSFSGEETQYF TGTGCCAGCAGCTTTAGCGGGGAAGAGACCCAGTACTTC
TRBJ2-2 NA NA TRBV7-2 CASSYRQNTGELFF TGTGCCAGCAGCTACCGACAGAACACCGGGGAGCTGTTTTTT
TRBJ1-4 TRBD1 NA TRBV28 CASSFLQGVGEKLFF TGTGCCAGCAGTTTCCTACAGGGGGTGGGGGAAAAACTGTTTTTT
TRBJ2-3 NA NA TRBV7-9 CASRGGYTDTQYF TGTGCCAGCAGAGGGGGATACACAGATACGCAGTATTTT
TRBJ1-5 TRBD1 once TRBV4-2 CASSQERGTGGNQPQHF TGTGCCAGCAGCCAAGAAAGGGGGACAGGGGGTAATCAGCCCCAGCATTTT
TRBJ2-1 NA NA TRBV7-6 CASSLNPSSYNEQFF TGTGCCAGCAGCTTAAACCCGAGCTCCTACAATGAGCAGTTCTTC
TRBJ1-6 NA NA TRBV30 CAWSVPSGSNSPLHF TGTGCCTGGAGTGTACCGTCGGGGAGTAATTCACCCCTCCACTTT
TRBJ1-2 NA NA TRBV5-1 CASSLAGVSGYTF TGCGCCAGCAGCTTGGCCGGGGTTAGTGGCTACACCTTC
TRBJ1-2 NA NA TRBV2 CASTETGYGYTF TGTGCCAGCACTGAGACAGGCTATGGCTACACCTTC
TRBJ1-2 TRBD1 NA TRBV7-9 CASSLVGQGLNYGYTF TGTGCCAGCAGCTTAGTGGGACAGGGACTTAACTATGGCTACACCTTC
TRBJ1-6 NA once TRBV6-5 CASRATGMNSPLHF TGTGCCAGCAGGGCCACAGGGATGAATTCACCCCTCCACTTT
TRBJ1-5 NA NA TRBV19 CASSARQSNQPQHF TGTGCCAGTAGTGCCCGACAGAGCAATCAGCCCCAGCATTTT
TRBJ2-2 TRBD1 NA TRBV29-1 CSVQEGAANTGELFF TGCAGCGTTCAAGAGGGGGCTGCGAACACCGGGGAGCTGTTTTTT
TRBJ1-2 NA NA TRBV29-1 CSVGRGGGGGYTF TGCAGCGTTGGGAGAGGGGGTGGGGGTGGCTACACCTTC
TRBJ1-2 TRBD1 NA TRBV7-9 CSSSWEDRGGGYTF TGTTCCAGCAGCTGGGAGGACAGGGGTGGCGGCTACACCTTC
TRBJ1-5 TRBD1 NA TRBV6-5 CASSQGQGANQPQHF TGTGCCAGCAGTCAGGGACAGGGGGCCAATCAGCCCCAGCATTTT
TRBJ2-7 NA NA TRBV6-1 CASSLERETLYEQYF TGTGCCAGCAGTCTCGAGAGAGAGACACTTTACGAGCAGTACTTC
TRBJ2-5 TRBD2 NA TRBV4-3 CASSPSGRETQYF TGCGCCAGCAGCCCTAGCGGGAGGGAGACCCAGTACTTC
TRBJ2-6 TRBD1 NA TRBV4-2 CASSQGPQGTGANVLTF TGTGCCAGCAGCCAGGGCCCACAGGGGACTGGGGCCAACGTCCTGACTTTC
TRBJ2-2 TRBD2 NA TRBV9 CASSSPDGRPGELFF TGTGCCAGCAGCTCCCCGGACGGGAGGCCCGGGGAGCTGTTTTTT
TRBJ1-1 NA few TRBV28 CASSLGDTLEAFF TGTGCCAGCAGTTTAGGGGACACCCTTGAAGCTTTCTTT
TRBJ1-4 NA NA TRBV21-1 CASSRILHRAGEKLFF TGTGCCAGCAGCAGGATACTTCACAGGGCAGGAGAAAAACTGTTTTTT